This is a list of T cell receptor beta chains from one sample in a study of cytomegalovirus exposure and HLA in healthy donors. Produced via immunoSEQ multiplex PCR; TCRdb's table is partial and in-frame only. The sample has 110,000 or so clones, approximately 8.6% seen once. Sequencing used PBMCs. These receptor sequences come from a woman between 40 and 55 years old in good health and CMV-seropositive. The CDR3 runs from the conserved cysteine through the conserved F or W. Fields, in order: clone size, V gene, J gene, CDR3 protein. Clone sizes are given selectively: once, few, many, or a class where the clone is expanded.

.,TRBV6-6,TRBJ1-1,CASSYSTGEAFF
.,TRBV6-4,TRBJ2-3,CASSPEGEADTQYF
.,TRBV5-6,TRBJ1-6,CASSVDRGRTSSPLHF
few,TRBV7-6,TRBJ1-2,CASSLDEGQIYGYTF
.,TRBV5-1,TRBJ1-2,CASSLVGQGGSYGYTF
.,TRBV6-6,TRBJ1-6,CASSYPSGTGGSPLHF
.,TRBV11-2,TRBJ2-1,CASRTNRDRYYNEQFF
few,TRBV5-1,TRBJ1-1,CASSGQGTNTEAFF
.,TRBV28,TRBJ1-2,CASSARRDRGHGYTF
few,TRBV18,TRBJ2-7,CASSAARDRGTYEQYF
.,TRBV19,TRBJ1-2,CASSAPLGQTNNYGYTF